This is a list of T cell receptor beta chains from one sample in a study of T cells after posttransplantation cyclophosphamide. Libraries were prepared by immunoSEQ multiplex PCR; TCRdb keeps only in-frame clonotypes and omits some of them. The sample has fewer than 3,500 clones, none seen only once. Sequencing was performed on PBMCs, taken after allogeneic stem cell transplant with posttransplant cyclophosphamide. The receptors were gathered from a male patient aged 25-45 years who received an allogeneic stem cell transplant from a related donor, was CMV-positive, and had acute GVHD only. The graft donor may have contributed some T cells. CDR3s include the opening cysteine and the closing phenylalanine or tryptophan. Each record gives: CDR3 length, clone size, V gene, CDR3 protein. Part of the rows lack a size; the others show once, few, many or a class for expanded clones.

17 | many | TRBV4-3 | CASSQDPQAGSNQPQHF
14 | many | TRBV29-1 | CSVAVRDSNTEAFF
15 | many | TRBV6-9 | CASRLRASMNTEAFF
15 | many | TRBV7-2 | CASQGPGGGNEKLFF
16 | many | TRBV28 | CASSFYLGSKNTEAFF
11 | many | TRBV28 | CASSLASEAFF
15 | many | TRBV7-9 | CASSLVSRKNTEAFF
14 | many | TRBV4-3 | CASSQDSGNQPQHF
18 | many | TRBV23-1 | CASTRRGSGGGSDYEQYF
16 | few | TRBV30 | CAWSFRLGGNTYEQYF
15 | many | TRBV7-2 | CASSLPSGGNTEAFF
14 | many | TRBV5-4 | CASSVATGDYGYTF
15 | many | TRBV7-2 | CASSLASGGQYEQYF
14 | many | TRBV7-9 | CASSLWGDNQPQHF
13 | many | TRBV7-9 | CASSLAGFYGYTF
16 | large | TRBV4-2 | CASSQDLGQAFSPLHF
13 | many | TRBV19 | CASSTGTHQPQHF
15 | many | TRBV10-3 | CASLPGQGIYQPQHF
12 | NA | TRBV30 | CAWGQGWYGYTF
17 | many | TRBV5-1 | CASSPGTSGVYQETQYF
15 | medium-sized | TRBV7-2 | CASSFYSSSYNEQFF
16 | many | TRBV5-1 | CASSLVASGGRDEQFF
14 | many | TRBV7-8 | CASSEIDTYNEQFF
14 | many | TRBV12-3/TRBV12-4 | CASSLRYSNQPQHF
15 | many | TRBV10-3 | CAISEVTGGVNIQYF
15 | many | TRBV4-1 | CASSQILPTVPEAFF
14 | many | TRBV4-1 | CASRHPGVSYGYTF
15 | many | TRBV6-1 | CASSGTGALNTEAFF
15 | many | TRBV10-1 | CASSESIVAKNIQYF
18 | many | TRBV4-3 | CASSGIASTSGSYYEQYF
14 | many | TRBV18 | CASSPQGGANVLTF
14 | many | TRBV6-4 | CASSDLRGSDTQYF
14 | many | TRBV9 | CASSPWTGMDEQYF
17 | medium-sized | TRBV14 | CASSQGRRGGSYNEQFF
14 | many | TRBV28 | CASSFSRAGSPLHF
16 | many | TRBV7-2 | CASSLDGPFYNEKLFF
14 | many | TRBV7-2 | CASSLSLFNYGYTF
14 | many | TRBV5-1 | CASRASRADGVAFF
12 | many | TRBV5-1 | CASSLTAETQYF
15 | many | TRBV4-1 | CASSQGASGGETQYF
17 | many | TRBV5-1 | CASTRRVAGNSYNEQFF
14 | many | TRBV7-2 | CASSLRRGPYEQYF
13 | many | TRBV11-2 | CASSAWQGDGYTF
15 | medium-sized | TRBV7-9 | CASSLGLRSIEKLFF
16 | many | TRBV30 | CAWRGQLAGTSYEQYF
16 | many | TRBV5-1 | CASSSGLSPLYYEQYF
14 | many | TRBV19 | CASNPGQLTDTQYF
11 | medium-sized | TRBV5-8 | CASSRGYEQFF
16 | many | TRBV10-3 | CAISPTSGGVTDTQYF
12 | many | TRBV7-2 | CASSFPPGELFF
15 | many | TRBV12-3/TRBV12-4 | CASSLGAGGKETQYF
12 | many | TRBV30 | CAWSLPGGPRVF
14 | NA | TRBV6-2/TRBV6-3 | CASRVTSGAGELFF
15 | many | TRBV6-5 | CASGPGTGNFYGYTF
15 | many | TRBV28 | CASSYSGGPFGEQYF